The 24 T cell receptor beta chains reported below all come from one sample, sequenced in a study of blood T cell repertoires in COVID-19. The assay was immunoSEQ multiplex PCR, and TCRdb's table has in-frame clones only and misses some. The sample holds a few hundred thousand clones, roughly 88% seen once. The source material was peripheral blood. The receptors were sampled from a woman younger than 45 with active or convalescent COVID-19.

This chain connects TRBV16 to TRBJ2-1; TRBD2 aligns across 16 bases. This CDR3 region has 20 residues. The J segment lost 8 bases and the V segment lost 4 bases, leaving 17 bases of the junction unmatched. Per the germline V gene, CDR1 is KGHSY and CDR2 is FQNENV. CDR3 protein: CASSLRWPGTSGGAIDEQFF. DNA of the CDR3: TGTGCCAGCAGCCTTCGATGGCCCGGGACTAGCGGGGGGGCAATCGATGAGCAGTTCTTC. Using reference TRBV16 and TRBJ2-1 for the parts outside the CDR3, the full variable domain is GEEVAQTPKHLVRGEGQKAKLYCAPIKGHSYVFWYQQVLKNEFKFLISFQNENVFDETGMPKERFSAKCLPNSPCSLEIQATKLEDSAVYFCASSLRWPGTSGGAIDEQFFGPGTRLTVL.

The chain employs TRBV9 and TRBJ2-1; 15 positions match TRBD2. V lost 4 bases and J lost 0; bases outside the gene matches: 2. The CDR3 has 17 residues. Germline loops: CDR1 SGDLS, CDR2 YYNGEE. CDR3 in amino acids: CASSRGLAGGSYNEQFF. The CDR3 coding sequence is TGTGCCAGCAGCCGGGGACTAGCGGGGGGCTCCTACAATGAGCAGTTCTTC.

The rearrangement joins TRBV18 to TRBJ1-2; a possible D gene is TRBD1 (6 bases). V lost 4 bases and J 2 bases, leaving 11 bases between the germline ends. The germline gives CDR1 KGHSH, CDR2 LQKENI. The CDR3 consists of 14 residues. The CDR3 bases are TGTGCCAGCTCACGGGACAAGTTAAACTATGGCTACACCTTC. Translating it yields CASSRDKLNYGYTF.

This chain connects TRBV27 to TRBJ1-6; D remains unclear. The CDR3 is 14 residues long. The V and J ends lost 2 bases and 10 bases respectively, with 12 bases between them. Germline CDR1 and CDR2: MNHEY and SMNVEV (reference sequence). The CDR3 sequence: CASSLRLPASPLHF. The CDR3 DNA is TGTGCCAGCAGTTTACGCCTCCCCGCGTCACCCCTCCACTTT.

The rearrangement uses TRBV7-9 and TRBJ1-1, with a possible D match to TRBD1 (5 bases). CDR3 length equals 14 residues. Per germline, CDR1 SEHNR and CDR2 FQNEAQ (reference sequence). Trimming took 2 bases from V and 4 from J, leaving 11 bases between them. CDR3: CASSLRGQITEAFF. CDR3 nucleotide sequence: TGTGCCAGCAGCTTAAGGGGTCAGATCACTGAAGCTTTCTTT. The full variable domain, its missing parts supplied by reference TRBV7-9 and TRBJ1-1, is DTGVSQNPRHKITKRGQNVTFRCDPISEHNRLYWYRQTLGQGPEFLTYFQNEAQLEKSRLLSDRFSAERPKGSFSTLEIQRTEQGDSAMYLCASSLRGQITEAFFGQGTRLTVV.

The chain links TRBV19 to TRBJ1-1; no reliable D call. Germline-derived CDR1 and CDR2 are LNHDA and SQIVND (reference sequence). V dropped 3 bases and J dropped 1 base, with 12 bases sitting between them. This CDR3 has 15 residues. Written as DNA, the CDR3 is TGTGCCAGTAGTATTGCCTTAAACGGGAACACTGAAGCTTTCTTT. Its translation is CASSIALNGNTEAFF.

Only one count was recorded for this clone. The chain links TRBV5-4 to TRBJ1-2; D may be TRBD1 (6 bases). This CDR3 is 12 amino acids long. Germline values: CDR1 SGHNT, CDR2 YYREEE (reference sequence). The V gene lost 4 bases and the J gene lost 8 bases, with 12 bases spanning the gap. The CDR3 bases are TGTGCCAGCAGCATTAACAGGGCGGGCTACACCTTC. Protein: CASSINRAGYTF.

The CDR3 region has the DNA TGTGCCAGCAGCCCTCGGACAACTTACTCCTACGAGCAGTACTTC. Encoded protein: CASSPRTTYSYEQYF. The V gene is TRBV28, the J gene TRBJ2-7; the D gene is possibly TRBD1 (5 bases). CDR3 length: 15 residues. Germline assignment: CDR1 MDHEN and CDR2 SYDVKM. The V and J ends lost 6 bases and 0 bases respectively, with 15 bases between them. Full variable domain (outside the CDR3, taken from reference TRBV28 and TRBJ2-7): DVKVTQSSRYLVKRTGEKVFLECVQDMDHENMFWYRQDPGLGLRLIYFSYDVKMKEKGDIPEGYSVSREKKERFSLILESASTNQTSMYLCASSPRTTYSYEQYFGPGTRLTVT.

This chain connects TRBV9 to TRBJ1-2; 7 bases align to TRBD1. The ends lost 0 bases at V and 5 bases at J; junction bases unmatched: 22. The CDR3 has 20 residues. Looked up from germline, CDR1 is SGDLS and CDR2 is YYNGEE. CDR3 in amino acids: CASSVADPDRASGESYGYTF. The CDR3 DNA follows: TGTGCCAGCAGCGTAGCTGACCCCGACAGGGCCTCAGGCGAGAGTTATGGCTACACCTTC.

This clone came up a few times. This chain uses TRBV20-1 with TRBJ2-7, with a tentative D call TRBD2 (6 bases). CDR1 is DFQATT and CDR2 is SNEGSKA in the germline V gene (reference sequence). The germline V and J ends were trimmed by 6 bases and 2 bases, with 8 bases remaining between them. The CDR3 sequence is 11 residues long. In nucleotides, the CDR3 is TGCAGTGCGGGGACTCCCTACGAGCAGTACTTC. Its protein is CSAGTPYEQYF.

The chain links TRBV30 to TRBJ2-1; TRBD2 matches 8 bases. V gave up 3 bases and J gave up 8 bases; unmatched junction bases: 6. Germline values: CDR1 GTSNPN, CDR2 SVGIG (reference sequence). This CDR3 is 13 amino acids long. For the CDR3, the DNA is TGTGCCTGGAGCCCCGGGGGGGCCCATGAGCAGTTCTTC. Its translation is CAWSPGGAHEQFF.

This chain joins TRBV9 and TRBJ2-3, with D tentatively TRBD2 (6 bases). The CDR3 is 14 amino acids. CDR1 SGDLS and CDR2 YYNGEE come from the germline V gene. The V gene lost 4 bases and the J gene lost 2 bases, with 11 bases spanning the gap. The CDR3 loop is CASSPGLTTDTQYF. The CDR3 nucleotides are TGTGCCAGCAGCCCGGGACTTACCACAGATACGCAGTATTTT.

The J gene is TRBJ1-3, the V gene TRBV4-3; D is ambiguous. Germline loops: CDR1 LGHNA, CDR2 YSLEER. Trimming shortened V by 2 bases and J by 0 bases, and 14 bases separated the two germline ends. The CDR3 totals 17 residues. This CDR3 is CASSQTSRRDSGNTIYF. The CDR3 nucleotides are TGCGCCAGCAGCCAAACTTCTCGACGGGACTCTGGAAACACCATATATTTT.

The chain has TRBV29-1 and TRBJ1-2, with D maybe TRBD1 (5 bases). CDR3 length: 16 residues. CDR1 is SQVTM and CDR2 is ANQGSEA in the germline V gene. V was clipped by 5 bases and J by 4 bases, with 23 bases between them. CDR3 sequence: CSVTGDGTDGGYGYTF. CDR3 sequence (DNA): TGCAGCGTTACTGGGGATGGGACTGACGGAGGCTATGGCTACACCTTC.

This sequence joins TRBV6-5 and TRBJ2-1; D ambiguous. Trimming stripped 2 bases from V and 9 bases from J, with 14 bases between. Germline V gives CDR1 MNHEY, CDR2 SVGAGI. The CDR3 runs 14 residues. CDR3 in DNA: TGTGCCAGCAGTTACCACCGTCGCGATGGTGAGCAGTTCTTC. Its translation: CASSYHRRDGEQFF.

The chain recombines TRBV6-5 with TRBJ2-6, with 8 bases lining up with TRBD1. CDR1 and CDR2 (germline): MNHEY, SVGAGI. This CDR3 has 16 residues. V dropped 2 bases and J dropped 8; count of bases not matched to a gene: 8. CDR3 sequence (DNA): TGTGCCAGCAGTTACAGGTTGACAGGGGAACCCAACGTCCTGACTTTC. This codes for CASSYRLTGEPNVLTF.

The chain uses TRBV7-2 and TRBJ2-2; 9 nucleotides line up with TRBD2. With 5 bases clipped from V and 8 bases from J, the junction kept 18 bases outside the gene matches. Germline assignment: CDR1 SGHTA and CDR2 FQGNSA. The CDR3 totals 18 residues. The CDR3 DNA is TGTGCCAGCAGCCCGGATAGCGGGGGAACCGCGTATGGGGGGGAGCTGTTTTTT. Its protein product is CASSPDSGGTAYGGELFF.

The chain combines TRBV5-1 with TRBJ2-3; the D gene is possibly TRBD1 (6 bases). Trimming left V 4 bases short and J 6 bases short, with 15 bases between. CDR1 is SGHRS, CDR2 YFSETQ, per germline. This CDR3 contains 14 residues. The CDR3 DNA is TGCGCCAGCAGCCCTTATGGGGGCCGCGATACGCAGTATTTT. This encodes CASSPYGGRDTQYF.

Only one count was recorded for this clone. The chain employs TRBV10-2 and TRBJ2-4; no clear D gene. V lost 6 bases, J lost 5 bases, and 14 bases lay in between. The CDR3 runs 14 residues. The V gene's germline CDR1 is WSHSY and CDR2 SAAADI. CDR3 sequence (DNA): TGCGCCAGCAGACCGGGTATTTGGGAAAACATTCAGTACTTC. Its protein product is CASRPGIWENIQYF.

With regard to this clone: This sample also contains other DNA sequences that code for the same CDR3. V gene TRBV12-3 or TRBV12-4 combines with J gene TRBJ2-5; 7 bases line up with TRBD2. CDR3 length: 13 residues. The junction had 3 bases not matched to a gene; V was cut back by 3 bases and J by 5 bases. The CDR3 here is CASSLAGVETQYF. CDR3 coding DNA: TGTGCCAGCAGTTTGGCGGGGGTGGAGACCCAGTACTTC.

For the CDR3, the DNA is TGTGCCAGCAGCTTTGGACAGGAAGACACTGAAGCTTTCTTT. Translation gives CASSFGQEDTEAFF. The chain recombines TRBV5-6 with TRBJ1-1; TRBD1 matches at 7 bases. Trimming at V came to 2 bases and at J to 3 bases, leaving 4 bases not matched to a gene. The CDR3 has 14 residues. Germline V gene data show CDR1 as SGHDT and CDR2 as YYEEEE.

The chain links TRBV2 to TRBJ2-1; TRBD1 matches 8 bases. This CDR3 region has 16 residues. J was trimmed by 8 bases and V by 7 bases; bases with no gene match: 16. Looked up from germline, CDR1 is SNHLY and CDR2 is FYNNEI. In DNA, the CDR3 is TGTGCCAGCATCTCAGGGCGAGACAGGGGTTTGGATGAGCAGTTCTTC. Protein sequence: CASISGRDRGLDEQFF.

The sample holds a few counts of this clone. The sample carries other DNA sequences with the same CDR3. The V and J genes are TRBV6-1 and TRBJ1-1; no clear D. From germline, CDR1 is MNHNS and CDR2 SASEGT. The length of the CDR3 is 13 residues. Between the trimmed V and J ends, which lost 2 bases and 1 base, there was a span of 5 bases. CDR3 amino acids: CASSERGNTEAFF. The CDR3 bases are TGTGCCAGCAGTGAAAGAGGGAACACTGAAGCTTTCTTT.

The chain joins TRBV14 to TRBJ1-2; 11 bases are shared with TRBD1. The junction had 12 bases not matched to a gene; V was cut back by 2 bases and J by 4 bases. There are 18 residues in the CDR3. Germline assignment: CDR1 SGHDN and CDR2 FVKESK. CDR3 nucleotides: TGTGCCAGCAGCCAATTCTCGGGACAGGGGGTTGGTTCCTATGGCTACACCTTC. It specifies CASSQFSGQGVGSYGYTF.